The 5 T cell receptor beta chains listed next were all sequenced from one sample in a study of early T cells in non-severe SARS-CoV-2 infection. TCRdb processed the 5' RACE reads anew with MiXCR; each CDR3 protein has one entry. The sample lists tens of thousands of distinct CDR3 sequences, around 12% occurring once. The sequenced sample was whole blood. These receptors originate from an adult who was a healthcare worker with PCR-confirmed SARS-CoV-2 infection or an uninfected control (not recorded which).

This clonotype was observed a few times. J is TRBJ2-7 and V is TRBV3-1; no firm D call. CDR1 LGHDT and CDR2 YNNKEL come from the germline V gene (reference sequence). Trimming removed 0 bases from V and 0 bases from J, with 12 bases in between. The length of the CDR3 is 16 residues. The CDR3, as DNA: TGTGCCAGCAGCCAAGACCCCGGCGCTCTCTCCTACGAGCAGTACTTC. This translates into CASSQDPGALSYEQYF.

In this sample, this clonotype turned up many times. This chain connects TRBV2 to TRBJ2-1; possibly TRBD2 for D (5 bases). V lost 4 bases, J lost 2 bases, and 9 bases lay in between. The CDR3 length is 14 residues. CDR1 is SNHLY and CDR2 is FYNNEI in the germline V gene. The CDR3 DNA follows: TGTGCCAGCAGTGCGGGGAGTACCTACAATGAGCAGTTCTTC. It specifies CASSAGSTYNEQFF. Based on the CDR3 plus reference TRBV2 and TRBJ2-1, the full variable domain is EPEVTQTPSHQVTQMGQEVILRCVPISNHLYFYWYRQILGQKVEFLVSFYNNEISEKSEIFDDQFSVERPDGSNFTLKIRSTKLEDSAMYFCASSAGSTYNEQFFGPGTRLTVL.

This clonotype was detected a few times. The rearrangement links TRBV24-1 to TRBJ2-1, with 7 bases fitting TRBD2. The germline CDR1 and CDR2 sequences are KGHDR and SFDVKD. The CDR3 sequence is 15 residues long. The V and J ends lost 1 base and 5 bases, in that order; junction bases with no gene match: 4. This CDR3 is CATSDFRGSNNEQFF. The CDR3 DNA reads TGTGCCACCAGTGATTTCCGCGGGAGTAACAATGAGCAGTTCTTC.

V usage is TRBV6-1 and J usage is TRBJ2-7; TRBD2 agrees at 8 bases. The CDR3 is 15 residues long. From germline, CDR1 is MNHNS and CDR2 SASEGT. V trimming: 7 bases; J trimming: 0 bases; junction bases outside the gene matches: 8. The CDR3 loop is CASTLAGLASYEQYF. CDR3 DNA sequence: TGTGCCAGCACCTTAGCGGGACTCGCCTCCTACGAGCAGTACTTC.

This clonotype was observed a few times. The chain joins TRBV6-1 to TRBJ2-2; TRBD2 matches at 7 bases. The CDR3 extends over 15 amino acids. J was trimmed by 4 bases and V by 2 bases; bases with no gene match: 4. CDR1 and CDR2 (germline): MNHNS, SASEGT. This chain's CDR3 is CASSEQRGRTGELFF. The CDR3 DNA reads TGTGCCAGCAGTGAACAGCGGGGACGCACCGGGGAGCTGTTTTTT.